Sequencing of this T cell receptor (beta chain) was carried out in a study of blood T cells in healthy people across ages. Looking at the study overall: Template-switching capture recovered about one barcoded beta molecule per two T cells.

Study-level results: Strong correlation was found linking TCR beta diversity to naive T cell percentage.

A second roughly 6 to 11 cycle PCR used barcoded and J-beta primers. Each cDNA molecule, via a template-switch adaptor with 12 random nucleotides, was tagged. One entry per CDR3 protein, called by TCRdb with MiXCR from the 5' RACE reads. The top ten hold under 4.5% of the sample, which has about 800,000 distinct CDR3 sequences, around 25% seen once. There are 14 residues in the CDR3. V was pared by 1 base and J by 6 bases, with 10 bases between. CDR1 is LGHDT and CDR2 is YNNKEL in the germline V gene (reference sequence). This clonotype was recorded at least ten times. No antigen is known for it. The sample was also reused in another study, on T cells of mothers and their children. Per that study: The people who donated were a few healthy Caucasian mothers and their six children.

The gene calls are TRBV3-1 and TRBJ2-4, with a possible D match to TRBD2 (7 bases). The sample taken for sequencing was blood. This clonotype originated in a boy between 10 and 17 years old in good health. CDR3 in DNA: TGTGCCAGCAGCCAAGCGGGGGGCGGAAACATTCAGTACTTC. It translates to CASSQAGGGNIQYF.